The entry below gives a single TCR beta chain sequence along with its context. There are 15 residues in the CDR3. V was pared by 0 bases and J by 3 bases, with 2 bases of the junction left unmatched. CDR1 is MGHRA and CDR2 is YSYEKL in the germline V gene. This record belongs to a study of blood T cell repertoires in COVID-19. The overall study: Whether acute or convalescent, the COVID-19 samples came from the United States, Italy and Spain.

Assay used: immunoSEQ multiplex PCR; TCRdb lists only in-frame clones, some missing. This table has 250,000 to 350,000 clones, around nine tenths appearing once. Sequencing input: peripheral blood. The genes are TRBV4-1 and TRBJ1-5; 7 bases map to TRBD1. The receptor's source is a woman aged 30 to 39 with COVID-19, enrolled during active disease. The CDR3 DNA is TGCGCCAGCAGCCAAGAGGGACAGCCCAATCAGCCCCAGCATTTT. Protein: CASSQEGQPNQPQHF.